Described below is a single T cell receptor beta chain sequence and its context. Its antigen is as yet unknown. It was with 60 Vbeta and 13 Jbeta primers that the PCR ran. Using immunoSEQ multiplex PCR, the repertoire was profiled, and TCRdb retains in-frame clones only, with some absent. The sample lists 190,000 or so clones; about 80% were seen once. The sample originates from a study of cytomegalovirus exposure and HLA in healthy donors. Findings and caveats of the study: For TCR beta chains, V- and J-gene trimming was later linked to a missense DCLRE1C variant. Across HLA loci, a later analysis found differing TCR association rates, with DRB1 most and HLA-C fewest. Beyond CMV serostatus, there was no information to go on about immune exposure. The classifier, whose performance was assessed in both the original and validation cohorts, reportedly diagnosed cytomegalovirus status with high specificity and sensitivity.

This receptor was obtained from a boy aged 10-17 years in good health and CMV-seronegative. The sample was PBMCs.

The CDR3 is CAISEPGRTVNYGYTF. In nucleotides, the CDR3 is TGTGCCATCAGTGAGCCCGGTAGGACAGTAAACTATGGCTACACCTTC. V and J are TRBV10-3 and TRBJ1-2, with D tentatively TRBD1 (6 bases). Per germline, CDR1 ENHRY and CDR2 SYGVKD. This CDR3 spans 16 amino acids. Trimming took off 2 bases at V and 2 bases at J, with 15 bases between the two ends.